The rows below give T cell receptor beta chains drawn from one sample of a study of Tregs in tolerant kidney transplant recipients. The repertoire was sequenced with immunoSEQ multiplex PCR; TCRdb's copy has only in-frame clones and lacks some. The table shows roughly 86,000 clones, with roughly 93% occurring only once. This specimen was CD4+ T cells from blood (PBMCs), taken 12 months after the transplant. The receptors here all came from a human patient who received a combined kidney and bone marrow transplant. Some of the T cells may derive from the graft donor. The CDR3 runs from the conserved cysteine through the conserved F or W. Each record gives: J gene, V gene, D gene, clone size, CDR3 protein, CDR3 DNA. A D gene is named only where the DNA matches it firmly. Not every row has a clone size; where given, it reads once, few, many or a size class.

TRBJ2-5 TRBV29-1 TRBD2 - CSVKAGGGGNQETQYF TGCAGCGTTAAAGCGGGAGGCGGGGGGAACCAAGAGACCCAGTACTTC
TRBJ2-6 TRBV30 - - CAWSIQGTGANVLTF TGTGCCTGGAGTATACAGGGTACCGGGGCCAACGTCCTGACTTTC
TRBJ2-7 TRBV30 - - CAWNSGWVGSFYEQYF TGTGCCTGGAATAGCGGCTGGGTTGGGTCATTCTACGAGCAGTACTTC
TRBJ2-3 TRBV7-9 - - CASSLIVGGNTDTQYF TGTGCCAGCAGCTTAATTGTCGGGGGAAACACAGATACGCAGTATTTT
TRBJ1-4 TRBV5-6 - - CASSFNTRFRGEKLFF TGTGCCAGCAGTTTTAATACCAGGTTCAGAGGGGAAAAACTGTTTTTT
TRBJ2-1 TRBV7-3 - - CASSLTSASSYNEQFF TGTGCCAGCAGCTTAACTAGCGCGAGCTCCTACAATGAGCAGTTCTTC
TRBJ2-3 TRBV5-1 TRBD1 - CASSLGQGSFDTQYF TGCGCCAGCAGCTTGGGACAGGGCTCCTTTGATACGCAGTATTTT
TRBJ2-2 TRBV5-4 TRBD2 - CASSPGLGGTDGELFF TGTGCCAGCAGCCCCGGACTAGGAGGAACGGACGGGGAGCTGTTTTTT
TRBJ2-3 TRBV4-1 TRBD2 - CASSQSRGGGLDTQYF TGCGCCAGCAGCCAATCACGGGGGGGAGGCCTGGATACGCAGTATTTT
TRBJ2-7 TRBV6-1 TRBD2 - CASSVGLAESYEQYF TGTGCCAGCAGCGTGGGACTAGCGGAGTCCTACGAGCAGTACTTC
TRBJ1-5 TRBV10-3 - few CAISEGQGQPQHF TGTGCCATCAGTGAGGGTCAGGGACAGCCCCAGCATTTT
TRBJ1-1 TRBV19 - - CATLTQNTGEAFF TGTGCCACCCTCACACAAAATACAGGGGAAGCTTTCTTT
TRBJ2-7 TRBV5-1 TRBD2 - CASSLGLAGGYEQYF TGCGCCAGCAGCTTGGGACTAGCGGGAGGCTACGAGCAGTACTTC
TRBJ2-7 TRBV4-2 - - CASSQLQGTTYEQYF TGTGCCAGCAGCCAATTACAGGGAACCACCTACGAGCAGTACTTC
TRBJ1-1 TRBV29-1 - - CSVDSPGKGTEAFF TGCAGCGTTGATTCCCCAGGGAAAGGGACTGAAGCTTTCTTT